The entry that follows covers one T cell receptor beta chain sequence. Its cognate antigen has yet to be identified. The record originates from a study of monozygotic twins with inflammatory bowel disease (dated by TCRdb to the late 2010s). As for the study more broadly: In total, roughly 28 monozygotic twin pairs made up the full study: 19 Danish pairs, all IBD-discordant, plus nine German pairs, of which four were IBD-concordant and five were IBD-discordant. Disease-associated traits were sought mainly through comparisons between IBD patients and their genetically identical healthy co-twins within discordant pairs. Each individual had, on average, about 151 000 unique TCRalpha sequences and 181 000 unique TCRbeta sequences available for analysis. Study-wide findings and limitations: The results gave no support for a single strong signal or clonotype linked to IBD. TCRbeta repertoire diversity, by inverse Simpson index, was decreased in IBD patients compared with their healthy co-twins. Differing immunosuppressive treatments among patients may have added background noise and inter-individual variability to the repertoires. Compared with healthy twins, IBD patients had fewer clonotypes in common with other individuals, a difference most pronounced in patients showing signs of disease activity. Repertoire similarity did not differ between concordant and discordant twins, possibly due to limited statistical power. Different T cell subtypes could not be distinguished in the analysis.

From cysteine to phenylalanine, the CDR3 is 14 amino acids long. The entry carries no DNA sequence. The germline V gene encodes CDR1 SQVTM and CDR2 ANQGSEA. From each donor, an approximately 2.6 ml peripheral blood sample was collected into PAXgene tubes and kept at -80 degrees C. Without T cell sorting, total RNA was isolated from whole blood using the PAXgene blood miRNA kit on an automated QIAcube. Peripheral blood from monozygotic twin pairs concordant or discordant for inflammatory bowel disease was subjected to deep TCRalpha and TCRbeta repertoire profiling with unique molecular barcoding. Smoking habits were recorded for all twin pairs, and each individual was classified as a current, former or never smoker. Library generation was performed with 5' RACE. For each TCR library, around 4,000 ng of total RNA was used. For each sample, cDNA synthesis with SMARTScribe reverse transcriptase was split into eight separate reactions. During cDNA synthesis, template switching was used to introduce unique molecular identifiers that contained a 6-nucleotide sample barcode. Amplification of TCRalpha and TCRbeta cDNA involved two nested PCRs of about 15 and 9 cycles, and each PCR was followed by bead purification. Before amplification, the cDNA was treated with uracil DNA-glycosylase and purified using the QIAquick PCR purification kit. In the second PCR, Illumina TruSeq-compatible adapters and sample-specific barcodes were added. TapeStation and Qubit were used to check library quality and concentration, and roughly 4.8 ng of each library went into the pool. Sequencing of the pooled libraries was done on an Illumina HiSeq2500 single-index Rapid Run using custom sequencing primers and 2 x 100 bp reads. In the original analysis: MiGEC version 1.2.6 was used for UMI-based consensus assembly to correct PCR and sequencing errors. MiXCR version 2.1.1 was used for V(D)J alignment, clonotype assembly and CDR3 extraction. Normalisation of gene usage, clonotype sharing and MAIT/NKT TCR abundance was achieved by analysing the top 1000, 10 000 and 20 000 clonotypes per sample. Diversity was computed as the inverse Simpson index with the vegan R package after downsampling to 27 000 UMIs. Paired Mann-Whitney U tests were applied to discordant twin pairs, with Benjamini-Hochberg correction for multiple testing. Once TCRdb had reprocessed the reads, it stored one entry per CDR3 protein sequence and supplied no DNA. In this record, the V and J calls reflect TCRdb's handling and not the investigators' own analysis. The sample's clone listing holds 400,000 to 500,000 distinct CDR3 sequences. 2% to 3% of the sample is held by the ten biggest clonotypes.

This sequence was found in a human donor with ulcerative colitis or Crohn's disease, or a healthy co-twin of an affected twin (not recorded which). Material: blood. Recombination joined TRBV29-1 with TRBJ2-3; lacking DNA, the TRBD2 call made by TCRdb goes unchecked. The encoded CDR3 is CSVYRLALGDTQYF.